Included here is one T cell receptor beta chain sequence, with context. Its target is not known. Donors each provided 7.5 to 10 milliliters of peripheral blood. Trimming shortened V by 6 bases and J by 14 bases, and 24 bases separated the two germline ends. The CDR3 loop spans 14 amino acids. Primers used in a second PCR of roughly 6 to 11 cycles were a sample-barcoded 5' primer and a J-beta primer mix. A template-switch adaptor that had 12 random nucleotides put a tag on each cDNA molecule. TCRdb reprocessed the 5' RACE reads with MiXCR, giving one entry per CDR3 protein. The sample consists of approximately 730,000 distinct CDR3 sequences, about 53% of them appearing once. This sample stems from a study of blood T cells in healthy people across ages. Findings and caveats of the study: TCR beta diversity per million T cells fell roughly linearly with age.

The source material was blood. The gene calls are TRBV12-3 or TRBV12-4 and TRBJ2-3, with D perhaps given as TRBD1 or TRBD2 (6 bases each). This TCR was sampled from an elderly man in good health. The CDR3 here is CASSPRESDRYAYF. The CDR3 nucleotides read TGTGCCAGCAGCCCTCGGGAGTCGGACAGATACGCGTATTTT.